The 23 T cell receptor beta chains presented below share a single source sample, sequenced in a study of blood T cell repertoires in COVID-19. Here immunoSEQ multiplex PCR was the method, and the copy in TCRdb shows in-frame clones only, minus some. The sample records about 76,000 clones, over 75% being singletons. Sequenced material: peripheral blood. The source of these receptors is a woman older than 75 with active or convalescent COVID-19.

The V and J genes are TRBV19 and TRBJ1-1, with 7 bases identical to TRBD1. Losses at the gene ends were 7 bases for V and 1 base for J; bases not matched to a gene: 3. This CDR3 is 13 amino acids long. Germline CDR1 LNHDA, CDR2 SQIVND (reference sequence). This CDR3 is CASIQGPNTEAFF. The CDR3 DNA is TGTGCCAGTATACAGGGGCCGAACACTGAAGCTTTCTTT.

CDR3 in amino acids: CASFSYGVSYNSPLHF. For the CDR3, the DNA is TGTGCCAGCTTTAGTTACGGGGTATCCTATAATTCACCCCTCCACTTT. The chain links TRBV6-6 to TRBJ1-6, with D uncertain. The V gene's germline CDR1 is MNHNY and CDR2 SVGAGI (reference sequence). The CDR3 has 16 residues. Trimming stripped 8 bases from V and 1 base from J, with 15 bases between.

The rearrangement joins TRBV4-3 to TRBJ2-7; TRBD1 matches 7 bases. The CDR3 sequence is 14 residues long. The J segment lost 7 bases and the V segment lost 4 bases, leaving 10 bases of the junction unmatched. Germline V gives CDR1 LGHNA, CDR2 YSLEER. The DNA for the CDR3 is TGCGCCAGCAGCCGACAGACAGGGATGGGGGAGCAGTACTTC. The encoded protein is CASSRQTGMGEQYF.

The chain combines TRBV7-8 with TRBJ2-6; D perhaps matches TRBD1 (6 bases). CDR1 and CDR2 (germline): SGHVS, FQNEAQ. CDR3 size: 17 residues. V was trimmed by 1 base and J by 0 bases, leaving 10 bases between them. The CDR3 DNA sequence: TGTGCCAGCAGCTTAGAAGGGGGTGGCTCTGGGGCCAACGTCCTGACTTTC. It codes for CASSLEGGGSGANVLTF.

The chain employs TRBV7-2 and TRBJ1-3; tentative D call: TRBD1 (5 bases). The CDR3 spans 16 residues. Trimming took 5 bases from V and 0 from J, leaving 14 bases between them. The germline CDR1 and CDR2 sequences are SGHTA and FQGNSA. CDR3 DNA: TGTGCCAGCAGCACCCCGACAGTAAACTCTGGAAACACCATATATTTT. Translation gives CASSTPTVNSGNTIYF. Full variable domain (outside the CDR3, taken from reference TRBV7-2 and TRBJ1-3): GAGVSQSPSNKVTEKGKDVELRCDPISGHTALYWYRQSLGQGLEFLIYFQGNSAPDKSGLPSDRFSAERTGGSVSTLTIQRTQQEDSAVYLCASSTPTVNSGNTIYFGEGSWLTVV.

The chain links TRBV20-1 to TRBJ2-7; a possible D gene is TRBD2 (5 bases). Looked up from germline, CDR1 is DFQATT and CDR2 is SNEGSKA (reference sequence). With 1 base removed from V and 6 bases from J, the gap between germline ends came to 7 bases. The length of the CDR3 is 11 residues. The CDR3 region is CSARAGFEQYF. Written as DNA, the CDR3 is TGCAGTGCTAGAGCGGGATTCGAGCAGTACTTC.

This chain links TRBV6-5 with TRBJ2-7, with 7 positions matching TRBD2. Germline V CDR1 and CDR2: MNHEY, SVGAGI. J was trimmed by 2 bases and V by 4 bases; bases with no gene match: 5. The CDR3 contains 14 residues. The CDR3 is CASSWGEGAYEQYF. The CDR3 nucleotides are TGTGCCAGCAGTTGGGGGGAGGGCGCCTACGAGCAGTACTTC.

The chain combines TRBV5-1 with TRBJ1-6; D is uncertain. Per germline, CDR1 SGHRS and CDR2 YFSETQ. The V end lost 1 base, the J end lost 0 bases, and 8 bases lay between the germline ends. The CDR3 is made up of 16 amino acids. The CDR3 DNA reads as TGCGCCAGCAGCTTGAGTAGTACCTCCTATAATTCACCCCTCCACTTT. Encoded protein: CASSLSSTSYNSPLHF.

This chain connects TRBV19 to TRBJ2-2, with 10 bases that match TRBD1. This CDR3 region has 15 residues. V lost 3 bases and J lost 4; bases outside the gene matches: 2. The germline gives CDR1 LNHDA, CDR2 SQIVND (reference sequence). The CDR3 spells CASSMRTGGTGELFF. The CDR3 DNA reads TGTGCCAGTAGTATGCGGACAGGGGGCACCGGGGAGCTGTTTTTT.

CDR3 protein: CATKTSGEYQETQYF. The CDR3 bases are TGCGCCACCAAAACTAGCGGAGAGTACCAAGAGACCCAGTACTTC. The gene calls are TRBV10-2 and TRBJ2-5; 8 nucleotides line up with TRBD2. The CDR3 is made up of 15 amino acids. From germline, CDR1 is WSHSY and CDR2 SAAADI. The V and J ends lost 10 bases and 0 bases, in that order; junction bases with no gene match: 10.

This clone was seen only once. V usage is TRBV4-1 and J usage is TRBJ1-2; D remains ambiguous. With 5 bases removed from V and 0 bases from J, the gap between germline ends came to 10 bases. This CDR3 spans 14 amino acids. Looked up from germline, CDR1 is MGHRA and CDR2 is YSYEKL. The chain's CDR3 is CASSDAGANYGYTF. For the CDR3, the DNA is TGCGCCAGCAGCGACGCCGGGGCTAACTATGGCTACACCTTC.

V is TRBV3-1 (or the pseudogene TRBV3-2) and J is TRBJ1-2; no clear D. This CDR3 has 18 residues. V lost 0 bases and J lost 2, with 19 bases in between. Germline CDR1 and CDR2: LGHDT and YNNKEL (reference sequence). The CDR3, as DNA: TGTGCCAGCAGCCAAGATCCCGGGAGAGGTAGGCAGAACTATGGCTACACCTTC. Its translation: CASSQDPGRGRQNYGYTF.

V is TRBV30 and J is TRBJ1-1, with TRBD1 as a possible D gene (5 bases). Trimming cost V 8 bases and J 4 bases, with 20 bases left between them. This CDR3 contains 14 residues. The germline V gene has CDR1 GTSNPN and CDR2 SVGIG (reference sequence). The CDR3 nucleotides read TGTGCCCGTGGCGGAATCAACAGGCGCACTGAAGCTTTCTTT. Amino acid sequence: CARGGINRRTEAFF.

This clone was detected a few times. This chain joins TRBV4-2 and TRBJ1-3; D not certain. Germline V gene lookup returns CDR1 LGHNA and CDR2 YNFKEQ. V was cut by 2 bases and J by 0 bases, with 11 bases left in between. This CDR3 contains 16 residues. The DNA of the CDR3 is TGTGCCAGCAGCCAACCCACGTACTCCTCTGGAAACACCATATATTTT. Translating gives CASSQPTYSSGNTIYF.

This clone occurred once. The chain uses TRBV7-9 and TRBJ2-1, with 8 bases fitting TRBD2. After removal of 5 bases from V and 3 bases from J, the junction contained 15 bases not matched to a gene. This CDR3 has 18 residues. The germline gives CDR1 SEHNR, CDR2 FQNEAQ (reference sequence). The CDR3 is CASSATVSPGGVYNEQFF. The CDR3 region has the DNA TGTGCCAGCAGCGCAACAGTTTCCCCGGGGGGGGTCTACAATGAGCAGTTCTTC.

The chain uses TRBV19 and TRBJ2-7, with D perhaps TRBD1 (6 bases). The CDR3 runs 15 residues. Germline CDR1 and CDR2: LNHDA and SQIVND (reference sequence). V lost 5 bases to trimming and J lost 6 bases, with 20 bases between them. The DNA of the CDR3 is TGTGCCAGTAGTCCAAACAGGGAGCGAATCGGCGAGCAGTACTTC. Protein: CASSPNRERIGEQYF. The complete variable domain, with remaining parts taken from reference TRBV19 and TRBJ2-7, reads DGGITQSPKYLFRKEGQNVTLSCEQNLNHDAMYWYRQDPGQGLRLIYYSQIVNDFQKGDIAEGYSVSREKKESFPLTVTSAQKNPTAFYLCASSPNRERIGEQYFGPGTRLTVT.

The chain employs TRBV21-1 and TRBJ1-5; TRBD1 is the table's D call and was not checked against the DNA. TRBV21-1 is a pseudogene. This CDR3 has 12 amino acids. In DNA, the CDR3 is TGTGCCAGCCAGGGGGCTAGTCAGCCCCAGCATTTT. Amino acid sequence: CASQGASQPQHF.

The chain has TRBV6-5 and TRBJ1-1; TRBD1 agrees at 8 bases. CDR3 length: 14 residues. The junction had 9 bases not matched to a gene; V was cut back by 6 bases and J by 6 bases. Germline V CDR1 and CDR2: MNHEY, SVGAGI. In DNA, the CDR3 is TGTGCCAGCAGATCACAGGGGGATGAGGCTGAAGCTTTCTTT. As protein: CASRSQGDEAEAFF.

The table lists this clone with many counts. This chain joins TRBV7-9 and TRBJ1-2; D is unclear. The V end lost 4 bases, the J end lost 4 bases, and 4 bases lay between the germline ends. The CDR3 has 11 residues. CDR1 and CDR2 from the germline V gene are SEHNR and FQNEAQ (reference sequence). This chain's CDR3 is CASSSGYGYTF. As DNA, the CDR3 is TGTGCCAGCAGCTCGGGCTATGGCTACACCTTC.

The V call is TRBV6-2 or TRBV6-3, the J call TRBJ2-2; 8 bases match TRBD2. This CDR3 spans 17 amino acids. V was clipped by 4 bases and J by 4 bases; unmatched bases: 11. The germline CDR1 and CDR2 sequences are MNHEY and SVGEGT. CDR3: CASSSSGGQWGTGELFF. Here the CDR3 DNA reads TGTGCCAGCAGTTCCAGCGGGGGACAATGGGGCACCGGGGAGCTGTTTTTT.

As DNA, the CDR3 is TGTGCCAGTAGACAACAGGGGGCCGGCACTGAAGCTTTCTTT. This gives the protein CASRQQGAGTEAFF. This rearrangement joins TRBV19 to TRBJ1-1; 9 bases map to TRBD1. CDR3 length equals 14 residues. Trimming cost V 6 bases and J 4 bases; bases outside gene matches: 6. CDR1 is LNHDA and CDR2 is SQIVND in the germline V gene (reference sequence).

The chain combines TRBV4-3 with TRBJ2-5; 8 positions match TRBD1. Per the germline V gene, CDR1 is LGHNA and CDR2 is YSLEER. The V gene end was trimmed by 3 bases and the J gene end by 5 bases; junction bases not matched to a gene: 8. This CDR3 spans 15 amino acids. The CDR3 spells CASSHSQGARETQYF. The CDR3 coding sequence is TGCGCCAGCAGCCACTCCCAGGGGGCGAGGGAGACCCAGTACTTC.

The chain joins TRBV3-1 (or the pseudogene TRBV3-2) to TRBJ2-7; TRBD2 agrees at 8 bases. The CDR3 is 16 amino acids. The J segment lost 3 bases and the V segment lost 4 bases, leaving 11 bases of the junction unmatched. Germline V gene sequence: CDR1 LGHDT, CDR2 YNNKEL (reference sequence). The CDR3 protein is CASSPSGSGGFYEQYF. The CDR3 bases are TGTGCCAGCAGCCCATCAGGCAGCGGGGGATTCTACGAGCAGTACTTC.